This is a list of T cell receptor beta chains from one sample in a study of shared clonotypes between healthy human individuals. The repertoire was sequenced with immunoSEQ multiplex PCR; TCRdb's copy has only in-frame clones and lacks some. The table includes about 2 million clones, roughly 94% detected once. Input material: naive CD4+ T cells sorted from blood. The receptors originated from a man between 18 and 29 years old in good health. The CDR3 runs from the conserved cysteine through the conserved F or W. A D gene is named only where the DNA matches it firmly. For some rows the clone size is stated as once, few or many, or as a class when expanded; others skip it.

D	size	V	J	CDR3	DNA
NA	NA	TRBV28	TRBJ1-2	CAVRDSRDHGYTF	TGTGCCGTCCGGGATAGTCGGGACCATGGCTACACCTTC
NA	NA	TRBV7-8	TRBJ1-5	CASSLAPGGNQPQHF	TGTGCCAGCAGCTTAGCCCCAGGAGGCAATCAGCCCCAGCATTTT
NA	once	TRBV7-6	TRBJ1-6	CASSLDPFSSPLHF	TGTGCCAGCAGCTTAGATCCGTTTTCTTCACCCCTCCACTTT
NA	NA	TRBV2	TRBJ2-5	CASSSIGGGETQYF	TGTGCCAGCAGCTCAATCGGAGGAGGAGAGACCCAGTACTTC
NA	NA	TRBV29-1	TRBJ1-1	CSVRGATSNTEAFF	TGCAGCGTCCGAGGGGCGACTTCGAACACTGAAGCTTTCTTT
TRBD2	NA	TRBV14	TRBJ2-5	CASSQDRAGVVQETQYF	TGTGCCAGCAGCCAAGATCGGGCGGGGGTGGTCCAAGAGACCCAGTACTTC
NA	NA	TRBV7-2	TRBJ1-2	CASSLKSRWGYTF	TGTGCCAGCAGCTTAAAGAGTCGATGGGGCTACACCTTC
NA	NA	TRBV11-2	TRBJ1-1	CASSFDTNTEAFF	TGTGCCAGCAGCTTTGACACGAACACTGAAGCTTTCTTT
NA	NA	TRBV18	TRBJ2-3	CASSPLSGASDTQYF	TGTGCCAGCTCACCACTTTCAGGGGCATCAGATACGCAGTATTTT
NA	NA	TRBV2	TRBJ1-5	CASSEDGGGQLPQHF	TGTGCCAGCAGTGAAGATGGCGGGGGCCAGCTGCCCCAGCATTTT
NA	NA	TRBV2	TRBJ1-6	CASREDRLISPLHF	TGTGCCAGCAGGGAGGACAGACTTATTTCACCCCTCCACTTT
NA	NA	TRBV18	TRBJ2-7	CASSPLHPSYEQYF	TGTGCCAGCTCACCCCTACACCCCTCCTACGAGCAGTACTTC
NA	NA	TRBV2	TRBJ2-5	CASRVRPIQETQYF	TGTGCCAGCAGAGTGAGACCAATCCAAGAGACCCAGTACTTC
NA	NA	TRBV7-8	TRBJ1-6	CASSLKDRPYNSPLHF	TGTGCCAGCAGCCTAAAAGACAGGCCCTATAATTCACCCCTCCACTTT
NA	few	TRBV6-5	TRBJ2-7	CASSRGRLSEQYF	TGTGCCAGCAGTCGTGGACGGCTCTCCGAGCAGTACTTC
NA	NA	TRBV29-1	TRBJ2-3	CSVEDRGDTDTQYF	TGCAGCGTTGAAGACCGGGGCGACACAGATACGCAGTATTTT
TRBD1	NA	TRBV7-2	TRBJ2-4	CASSLETGSHLAKNIQYF	TGTGCCAGCAGCTTAGAGACAGGGTCCCATTTAGCCAAAAACATTCAGTACTTC
TRBD1	once	TRBV18	TRBJ2-3	CASSPSRTGGPDTQYF	TGTGCCAGCTCACCTTCGAGGACAGGGGGCCCAGATACGCAGTATTTT
NA	NA	TRBV4-1	TRBJ2-2	CASTPRDGLSRELFF	TGCGCCAGCACCCCCCGGGACGGACTGAGCCGGGAGCTGTTTTTT
TRBD1	NA	TRBV30	TRBJ1-5	CAWDRDRDQPQHF	TGTGCCTGGGACCGGGACAGGGATCAGCCCCAGCATTTT
NA	NA	TRBV10-2	TRBJ2-4	CASTPRGGLAKNIQYF	TGCGCCAGCACCCCTAGGGGGGGACTAGCCAAAAACATTCAGTACTTC
NA	NA	TRBV6-1	TRBJ1-4	CASSGRINEKLFF	TGTGCCAGCAGTGGCAGAATTAATGAAAAACTGTTTTTT
NA	NA	TRBV7-2	TRBJ2-5	CASSLRKSETQYF	TGTGCCAGCAGCTTAAGGAAGTCGGAGACCCAGTACTTC
NA	NA	TRBV28	TRBJ1-2	CASYENRDGINYGYTF	TGTGCCAGCTACGAAAACCGGGACGGCATTAACTATGGCTACACCTTC
NA	NA	TRBV18	TRBJ2-5	CASSPLYQFLQETQYF	TGTGCCAGCTCACCGCTCTATCAGTTTCTCCAAGAGACCCAGTACTTC
NA	NA	TRBV5-4	TRBJ1-1	CASSLGGARRYTEAFF	TGTGCCAGCAGCTTGGGCGGGGCCAGGAGGTACACTGAAGCTTTCTTT
NA	NA	TRBV9	TRBJ2-5	CASSVDRQETQYF	TGTGCCAGCAGCGTAGACCGACAAGAGACCCAGTACTTC
NA	NA	TRBV27	TRBJ2-7	CARGGCVGWGSYEQYF	TGTGCCAGAGGAGGATGCGTAGGATGGGGCTCCTACGAGCAGTACTTC
NA	NA	TRBV18	TRBJ2-5	CASSPKHTQETQYF	TGTGCCAGCTCACCAAAACACACCCAAGAGACCCAGTACTTC
NA	once	TRBV5-1	TRBJ2-1	CASSLVSYYNEQFF	TGCGCCAGCAGCTTGGTCTCTTACTACAATGAGCAGTTCTTC
NA	NA	TRBV6-5	TRBJ1-6	CASSYLQGNNSPLHF	TGTGCCAGCAGTTACCTACAGGGAAATAATTCACCCCTCCACTTT
TRBD1	NA	TRBV30	TRBJ1-4	CAWSAGQGATNEKLFF	TGTGCCTGGAGTGCCGGACAGGGGGCAACTAATGAAAAACTGTTTTTT
TRBD2	NA	TRBV30	TRBJ2-7	CAWSVPGLAGSYEQYF	TGTGCCTGGAGTGTACCGGGACTAGCGGGGTCCTACGAGCAGTACTTC
NA	many	TRBV29-1	TRBJ2-5	CSVALGPYQETQYF	TGCAGCGTAGCCCTGGGCCCGTACCAAGAGACCCAGTACTTC
NA	NA	TRBV6-6	TRBJ2-5	CASRAQETQYF	TGTGCCAGCAGAGCCCAAGAGACCCAGTACTTC
NA	NA	TRBV5-4	TRBJ2-1	CASSFYLGGPTYNEQFF	TGTGCCAGCAGCTTTTATCTGGGTGGGCCAACTTACAATGAGCAGTTCTTC
NA	NA	TRBV9	TRBJ1-2	CASSVAAGATYGYTF	TGTGCCAGCAGCGTGGCAGCAGGGGCAACCTATGGCTACACCTTC
NA	once	TRBV7-2	TRBJ2-5	CASSAQGRETQYF	TGTGCCAGCAGCGCACAGGGCAGGGAGACCCAGTACTTC
TRBD2	once	TRBV5-1	TRBJ2-1	CASSPLAGADNEQFF	TGCGCCAGCAGCCCTCTAGCGGGAGCCGACAATGAGCAGTTCTTC
NA	NA	TRBV6-4	TRBJ2-3	CATSDGSATDTQYF	TGTGCCACCTCGGACGGTTCGGCTACAGATACGCAGTATTTT
TRBD1	NA	TRBV12-5	TRBJ2-7	CASGLAMKTGTGMGQYF	TGTGCTAGTGGTTTGGCCATGAAGACCGGGACAGGGATGGGGCAGTACTTC
NA	NA	TRBV19	TRBJ2-1	CATEGGGYNEQFF	TGTGCCACCGAGGGAGGGGGGTACAATGAGCAGTTCTTC
NA	NA	TRBV5-1	TRBJ2-1	CASSLGPGLSNEQFF	TGCGCCAGCAGCTTGGGTCCAGGGCTAAGCAATGAGCAGTTCTTC
NA	once	TRBV9	TRBJ1-1	CASSPQGTEAFF	TGTGCCAGCAGCCCACAGGGCACTGAAGCTTTCTTT
TRBD1	NA	TRBV19	TRBJ1-5	CATRDRVNQPQHF	TGTGCCACCAGGGACAGGGTCAATCAGCCCCAGCATTTT
NA	NA	TRBV19	TRBJ2-7	CASSRGFTSYEQYF	TGTGCCAGTAGTAGGGGGTTCACTTCCTACGAGCAGTACTTC
NA	NA	TRBV6-1	TRBJ1-2	CASTQGTPYGYTF	TGTGCCAGCACCCAGGGGACTCCCTATGGCTACACCTTC
TRBD1	NA	TRBV19	TRBJ1-5	CASRIDRGRGNQPQHF	TGTGCCAGTAGGATAGACAGGGGGCGCGGCAATCAGCCCCAGCATTTT